Below are 5 T cell receptor beta chains sequenced from a single sample in a study of T cells in tuberculosis. Repertoires were generated with immunoSEQ multiplex PCR, while TCRdb's copy carries only in-frame clones and drops some. The sample records tens of thousands of clones, under 95% being singletons. Sample: PBMCs. The receptors were gathered from a donor between 10 and 29 years old with latent tuberculosis or without tuberculosis infection. Some clones in this sample may be carry-over from other donors' samples.

The chain combines TRBV2 with TRBJ1-1; 8 bases match TRBD1. This CDR3 has 13 residues. With 8 bases clipped from V and 5 bases from J, the junction kept 7 bases outside the gene matches. Germline CDR1 reads SNHLY; CDR2 reads FYNNEI. The CDR3 spells CASPLQGGTEAFF. Here the CDR3 DNA reads TGTGCCAGCCCCTTACAGGGGGGTACTGAAGCTTTCTTT.

The J gene is TRBJ2-1, the V gene TRBV2, with 7 bases aligning to TRBD2. Germline V lookup: CDR1 SNHLY, CDR2 FYNNEI. This CDR3 has 18 amino acids. V trimming: 6 bases; J trimming: 0 bases; junction bases outside the gene matches: 14. CDR3 nucleotides: TGTGCCAGCAGCTCGGAGGATTTAGCTAGCGGCTCCTACAATGAGCAGTTCTTC. It yields the protein CASSSEDLASGSYNEQFF.

The V gene is TRBV27, the J gene TRBJ1-2, with TRBD1 matching 10 bases. The V gene end was trimmed by 4 bases and the J gene end by 0 bases; junction bases not matched to a gene: 5. The CDR3 covers 16 residues. Per the germline V gene, CDR1 is MNHEY and CDR2 is SMNVEV (reference sequence). The CDR3 spells CASSSRDRGTNYGYTF. For the CDR3, the DNA is TGTGCCAGCAGTTCCCGGGACAGGGGTACTAACTATGGCTACACCTTC.

V gene TRBV4-1 combines with J gene TRBJ2-6; 7 bases agree with TRBD2. V lost 3 bases and J lost 2; bases outside the gene matches: 4. CDR3 length: 16 residues. CDR1 is MGHRA and CDR2 is YSYEKL in the germline V gene. As DNA, the CDR3 is TGCGCCAGCAGCCAGACGGGGGGAACTGGGGCCAACGTCCTGACTTTC. Amino acid sequence: CASSQTGGTGANVLTF.

The chain is built from TRBV29-1 and TRBJ1-2; possible D gene TRBD1, 6 bases. Per germline, CDR1 SQVTM and CDR2 ANQGSEA. The V end was cut by 3 bases, the J end by 3 bases, with 11 bases between. There are 13 residues in the CDR3. As DNA, the CDR3 is TGCAGCGTTGATCGGGCAGGGGACTATGGCTACACCTTC. It encodes CSVDRAGDYGYTF.